These 5 T cell receptor beta chains were all obtained from the same sample, sequenced in a study of beta chain features in type 1 diabetes. Study-wide results and limits: Moderately but significantly shorter TCRB CDR3s were found in Type 1 diabetes patients in all four CD4+ subsets.

These receptors' targets are unknown. All of the isolated RNA was reverse transcribed, so expressed TCRB transcripts were sequenced. TCRdb keeps only in-frame clones here, not all; method: immunoSEQ multiplex PCR. Of roughly 330,000 clones in the sample, roughly 12% are singletons; the top ten hold about 0.016%. The material sequenced was naive CD4+ T cells from blood. The receptor source for this set is a woman aged 18 to 35 with type 1 diabetes.

In its sample, this clone was seen a few times. V usage is TRBV29-1 and J usage is TRBJ2-1; 11 bases align to TRBD1. V shed 4 bases, J shed 4 bases, and the junction held 9 bases outside the gene matches. CDR3 length: 16 amino acids. Germline CDR1 and CDR2: SQVTM and ANQGSEA. DNA for the CDR3: TGCAGCGTTGGCCCGCCTTGGGACAGGGGGTACAATGAGCAGTTCTTC. This gives the protein CSVGPPWDRGYNEQFF.

This clone was counted between two and nine times. The rearrangement links TRBV9 to TRBJ2-4; perhaps TRBD1 as D (6 bases). The CDR3 length is 14 residues. Deletions cut 3 bases from V and 7 bases from J, with 14 bases between. Germline values: CDR1 SGDLS, CDR2 YYNGEE. Here the CDR3 reads CASSARTQGNIQYF. CDR3 sequence (DNA): TGTGCCAGCAGCGCCCGAACCCAGGGGAACATTCAGTACTTC.

On this clone: The sample contains more than one DNA sequence encoding this CDR3. The V gene is TRBV18, the J gene TRBJ2-5; possible D gene TRBD1, 6 bases. The CDR3 is 13 residues long. V dropped 2 bases and J dropped 2 bases, with 6 bases sitting between them. CDR1 and CDR2 (germline): KGHSH, LQKENI. The CDR3 sequence is CASSPGQQETQYF. The CDR3 nucleotides read TGTGCCAGCTCACCAGGACAGCAAGAGACCCAGTACTTC.

The V and J genes are TRBV7-3 and TRBJ1-5, with 7 nucleotides matching TRBD1. This CDR3 has 17 amino acids. V dropped 2 bases and J dropped 2; count of bases not matched to a gene: 9. The germline CDR1 and CDR2 sequences are SGHTA and FQGTGA. CDR3 amino acids: CASSLDLRDSCNQPQHF. The DNA for the CDR3 is TGTGCCAGCAGCTTAGACCTCCGGGACAGTTGCAATCAGCCCCAGCATTTT.

This clone turned up a few times. V gene TRBV5-4 combines with J gene TRBJ2-7; 13 bases map to TRBD2. Germline V gene lookup returns CDR1 SGHNT and CDR2 YYREEE (reference sequence). J lost 4 bases, V lost 4 bases, and 11 bases had no gene match. The length of the CDR3 is 17 residues. CDR3 DNA sequence: TGTGCCAGCAGCACCGCTCGGACTAGCGGGGGTCGATACGAGCAGTACGTC. Translation: CASSTARTSGGRYEQYV.